The entry below describes one TCR beta chain. Its antigen is still unknown. Per-base quality was not reported, and no clone a single base away is much larger than it. TCRbeta CDR3 regions were amplified from genomic DNA by means of the immunoSEQ Assay, a bias-controlled multiplex PCR. As for how the authors treated the data: The number of nucleated cells in each sample was estimated by amplification of reference gene primers within the assay. Sequence reads were collapsed and filtered to measure the absolute abundance of every unique TCRbeta CDR3 rearrangement. For each sample, productive Simpson clonality was calculated as the square root of Simpson's diversity index across productive rearrangements. What TCRdb holds here is the immuneACCESS table cut down to in-frame rearrangements. Part of the clones is not present; checked against another copy, under half of the missing clones reflect an unresolved V gene, and the others are unexplained. D and trimming come from the DNA, and the V and J calls and clone size come from that table. The sample table shows under 85,000 clones, and around 80% are seen once. The ten biggest clones cover about a fifth of the sample.

The data stem from a study of blood T cell repertoires in COVID-19 (dated by TCRdb to 2018 to 2020). Background on the whole study: Samples from collaborators originated in the United States, Italy and Spain and spanned both the acute and convalescent phases of COVID-19. The material from the prospective study consisted of cDNA or gDNA derived from T cells, B-cell-depleted T cells, or PBMCs. Sample metadata almost always included a de-identified subject ID, COVID-19 status, age in years and sex. The repertoires were released in a freely available public database meant as a resource for research on the immune response to SARS-CoV-2. Subjects who had been exposed to COVID-19, were actively infected with it, or had recovered from it provided the deeply sampled blood TCRbeta repertoires that made up the dataset. The samples were drawn from the first 160 participants of the ongoing ImmuneRACE study and from over 950 subjects provided by 6 global collaborators. Where available, HLA class I and class II types were taken from metadata supplied by the sample provider and were not determined by assay-based typing. Broad study findings and their caveats: The quantity of clinical and demographic metadata differed by source and by participant and was supplied without curation.

Each collaborating institution followed its own protocols to collect whole blood in K2EDTA tubes. For TCRbeta analysis, collaborators shipped samples in one of three forms: frozen whole blood, isolated PBMCs, or DNA extracted from either of those sample types. Trimming removed 1 base from V and 2 bases from J; the gene matches leave 5 bases unexplained. The germline V gene provides CDR1 MDHEN and CDR2 SYDVKM. The CDR3 has 16 amino acids, counting the end cysteine and phenylalanine. Left in the record is the CDR3 DNA by itself, 48 bases read in frame from the first base. Material for sequencing was peripheral blood. The receptor's source is a human donor in a cohort sampled during active COVID-19. This sequence uses TRBV28 and TRBJ2-3, with 8 central nucleotides matching TRBD2. The nucleotide sequence is TGTGCCAGCAGTTTATACGCGGGGGGTGTCACAGATACGCAGTATTTT. This translates into CASSLYAGGVTDTQYF.